This T cell receptor beta chain comes out of a study of cytomegalovirus exposure and HLA in healthy donors. The CDR3 length is 15 residues. The germline V gene encodes CDR1 MNHNS and CDR2 SASEGT. J gave up 14 bases and V 2 bases, and 10 bases lay outside the gene matches. Study-level points and caveats: In a later analysis, TCR beta V- and J-gene trimming showed a link to a missense DCLRE1C variant. There were some V segments, including TRBV6-2 and TRBV6-3, excluded as indistinguishable.

A note on this clone: Its matching antigen is unknown.

The study ran its PCR with 60 Vbeta and 13 Jbeta primers. This table comes from immunoSEQ multiplex PCR, and its TCRdb copy is limited to in-frame clones, with some not included. This sample carries 120,000 to 150,000 clones, approximately 78% of them seen once, and the ten largest clones take about 3.2%. The source material was PBMCs. The chain uses TRBV6-1 and TRBJ2-1; 12 bases fit TRBD2. The sequence was obtained from a man between 18 and 35 years old in good health and CMV-seropositive. The chain's CDR3 is CASSERLAGGPEEFF. As DNA, the CDR3 is TGTGCCAGCAGTGAACGTCTAGCGGGAGGGCCGGAAGAGTTCTTC.